This entry features one T cell receptor beta chain sequence. As yet, its antigen is unknown. The data are from a study of Ad26.COV2.S vaccination and SARS-CoV-2 variants. As for the study in general: A participant enrolled in the COV1001 Ad26.COV2.S trial arm provided the sample. Recipients of Ad26.COV2.S got it intramuscularly, once or twice 56 days apart.

Study-wide results and caveats: Breadth measured for non-spike TCRs was similar across vaccine and placebo recipients.

Trimming shortened V by 4 bases and J by 7 bases, and 23 bases separated the two germline ends. Germline loops: CDR1 LGHDT, CDR2 YNNKEL (reference sequence). The CDR3 spans 17 residues. Method: immunoSEQ multiplex PCR; TCRdb's copy keeps in-frame clones and lacks some. The sample has a few hundred thousand clones; 90% are singletons. Treatment in this sample: some 20 received Ad26.COV2.S at low or high dose, single or two shots; several received placebo; per-sample allocation not given. After the first vaccine or placebo injection, samples were drawn on day 63. Participants' vaccine, an Ad26 vector, delivered Wuhan-strain SARS-CoV-2 spike.

The chain has TRBV3-1 (or the pseudogene TRBV3-2) and TRBJ2-1; weak D call: TRBD2 (7 bases). Here the sequenced sample was peripheral blood, taken in a trial of Ad26.COV2.S vaccine versus placebo. The sequence was collected from a person aged 18-60 years who received the Ad26.COV2.S COVID-19 vaccine or a placebo. The CDR3 loop reads CASSRGSPGGTINEQFF. The CDR3 DNA is TGTGCCAGCAGCCGCGGCTCCCCCGGGGGGACAATAAATGAGCAGTTCTTC.